The 8 T cell receptor beta chains below all came from one sample that was sequenced in a study of T cells in localized non-small cell lung cancer. Assay used: immunoSEQ multiplex PCR; TCRdb lists only in-frame clones, some missing. Of more than 10,000 clones listed, 28% are singletons. The sample consisted of lung tumor tissue, taken before any cancer treatment. The source of these receptors is a female donor of 60 years or more with stage I lung adenocarcinoma.

The chain employs TRBV11-3 and TRBJ1-3; D is possibly TRBD1 (5 bases). The CDR3 has 14 residues. The V end was cut by 3 bases, the J end by 4 bases, with 10 bases between. Germline V gene data show CDR1 as SGHNT and CDR2 as YENEEA. The CDR3 DNA reads as TGTGCCAGCAGCTTTGGACACTTAGGAAACACCATATATTTT. This sequence encodes CASSFGHLGNTIYF.

This clone was detected only a few times. The rearrangement joins TRBV6-8 to TRBJ2-5, with 13 bases aligning to TRBD2. The trim removed 7 bases at V and 7 bases at J, leaving 12 bases unmatched. The CDR3 runs 16 residues. Germline values: CDR1 MNHGY, CDR2 SAAAGT. CDR3 bases: TGTGCCAGCACCCGACTAGCGGGGGGACCCATAGGGACCCAGTACTTC. Translation gives CASTRLAGGPIGTQYF.

This sequence joins TRBV11-3 and TRBJ1-1, with 9 bases matching TRBD1. This CDR3 is 14 amino acids long. The junction had 7 bases not matched to a gene; V was cut back by 5 bases and J by 6 bases. Per germline, CDR1 SGHNT and CDR2 YENEEA. CDR3 region: CASSPGQGPPEAFF. The CDR3 nucleotides read TGTGCCAGCAGCCCGGGACAGGGCCCTCCTGAAGCTTTCTTT.

This rearrangement joins TRBV19 to TRBJ2-3; 10 nucleotides align to TRBD1. Trimming took 1 base from V and 0 from J; bases not matched to a gene: 4. The CDR3 has 17 amino acids. CDR1 and CDR2 (germline): LNHDA, SQIVND (reference sequence). The CDR3 nucleotides read TGTGCCAGTAGTATAGCGGCGGGACAGGGGAGCACAGATACGCAGTATTTT. This codes for CASSIAAGQGSTDTQYF.

The chain's CDR3 is CATSRWTGDRNTIYF. As DNA, the CDR3 is TGTGCCACCAGCAGATGGACAGGGGATCGAAACACCATATATTTT. The chain carries TRBV15 and TRBJ1-3; 9 nucleotides line up with TRBD1. Germline-derived CDR1 and CDR2 are LNHNV and YYDKDF (reference sequence). The junction had 4 bases not matched to a gene; V was cut back by 2 bases and J by 5 bases. There are 15 residues in the CDR3.

The V gene is TRBV9, the J gene TRBJ2-7; D gene unclear. V was cut by 0 bases and J by 0 bases, with 7 bases left in between. The CDR3 contains 14 residues. The germline V gene has CDR1 SGDLS and CDR2 YYNGEE. DNA of the CDR3: TGTGCCAGCAGCGTAGGGACGGTCTCCTACGAGCAGTACTTC. This codes for CASSVGTVSYEQYF.

This clone was seen more than once but under ten times. V usage is TRBV14 and J usage is TRBJ2-6; D gene unclear. CDR1 is SGHDN and CDR2 is FVKESK in the germline V gene. V was pared by 0 bases and J by 0 bases, with 12 bases between. The CDR3 sequence is 18 residues long. CDR3 in amino acids: CASSQDAGVISGANVLTF. In DNA, the CDR3 is TGTGCCAGCAGCCAAGACGCCGGAGTGATCTCTGGGGCCAACGTCCTGACTTTC.

The chain links TRBV10-2 to TRBJ2-7, with D possibly matching TRBD1 (6 bases). Trimming took off 3 bases at V and 6 bases at J, with 12 bases between the two ends. The CDR3 spans 13 residues. Germline CDR1 WSHSY, CDR2 SAAADI. This CDR3 reads CASSETGMGEQYF. The CDR3 DNA follows: TGCGCCAGCAGTGAAACAGGGATGGGCGAGCAGTACTTC.